This T cell receptor beta chain derives from a study of beta chain features in type 1 diabetes. The authors reverse transcribed all of the isolated RNA, so sequencing captured expressed TCRB transcripts. The read count averaged around 4 million across naive, central memory and regulatory T cell samples. Measured with immunoSEQ multiplex PCR; TCRdb has only the in-frame clones, and not every one. The profile covers some 370,000 clones, with around 10% appearing a single time and over 0.45% taken by the ten largest. Whole-study findings and limits: All four CD4+ subsets from Type 1 diabetes patients carried moderately but significantly shorter TCRB CDR3s. Naive, central memory and regulatory TCRB repertoires appeared more similar among patients than healthy donors.

Comment on this clone: Its antigen is still unknown.

Sorted populations all exceeded 95% purity. CDR1 MDHEN and CDR2 SYDVKM come from the germline V gene. CDR3 length: 17 amino acids. V lost 0 bases and J lost 6; bases outside the gene matches: 6. The sequencing sample was made of central memory CD4+ T cells from blood. The receptor was isolated from a man aged 30 to 39 with type 1 diabetes. The gene calls are TRBV28 and TRBJ2-3, with 13 bases identical to TRBD2. In nucleotides, the CDR3 is TGTGCCAGCAGTTTATGGGGGACTAGCGGGACACCCGATACGCAGTATTTT. It yields the protein CASSLWGTSGTPDTQYF.